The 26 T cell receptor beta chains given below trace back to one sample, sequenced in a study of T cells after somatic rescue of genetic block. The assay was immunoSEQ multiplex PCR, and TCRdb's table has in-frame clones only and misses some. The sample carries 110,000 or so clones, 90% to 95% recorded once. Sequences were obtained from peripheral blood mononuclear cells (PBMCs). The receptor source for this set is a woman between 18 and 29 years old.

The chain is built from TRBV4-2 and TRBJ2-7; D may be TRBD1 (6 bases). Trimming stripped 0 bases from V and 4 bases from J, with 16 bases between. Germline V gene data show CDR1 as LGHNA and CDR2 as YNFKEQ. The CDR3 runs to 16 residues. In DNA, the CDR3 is TGTGCCAGCAGCCAAGAATTCCTGCAGGGGATGTACGAGCAGTACTTC. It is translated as CASSQEFLQGMYEQYF.

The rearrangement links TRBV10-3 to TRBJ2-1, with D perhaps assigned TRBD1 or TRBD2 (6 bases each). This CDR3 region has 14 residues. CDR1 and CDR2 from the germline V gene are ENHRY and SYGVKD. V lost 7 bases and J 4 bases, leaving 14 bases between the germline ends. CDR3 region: CAIKAGHLYNEQFF. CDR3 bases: TGTGCCATCAAGGCGGGACACCTATACAATGAGCAGTTCTTC.

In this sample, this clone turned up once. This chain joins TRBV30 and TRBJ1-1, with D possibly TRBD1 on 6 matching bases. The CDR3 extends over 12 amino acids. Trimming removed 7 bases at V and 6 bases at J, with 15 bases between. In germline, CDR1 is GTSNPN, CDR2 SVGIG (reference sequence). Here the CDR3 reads CASRNTGSEAFF. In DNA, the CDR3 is TGTGCCTCCCGTAACACAGGGTCTGAAGCTTTCTTT.

CDR3 DNA: TGTGCCAGCAGCCAGGGGGGCTGGAAAGATACGCAGTATTTT. It is translated as CASSQGGWKDTQYF. The chain links TRBV7-8 to TRBJ2-3, with D possibly being TRBD1 (7 bases). The CDR3 is 14 amino acids. Trimming shortened V by 5 bases and J by 5 bases, and 14 bases separated the two germline ends. Germline-derived CDR1 and CDR2 are SGHVS and FQNEAQ.

CDR3 loop: CAISEDRTPKNIQYF. The CDR3 DNA is TGTGCCATCAGTGAGGACAGGACCCCCAAAAACATTCAGTACTTC. The J gene is TRBJ2-4, the V gene TRBV10-3; possible D gene TRBD1, 6 bases. The CDR3 is made up of 15 amino acids. CDR1 and CDR2 (germline): ENHRY, SYGVKD. Trimming took off 2 bases at V and 2 bases at J, with 10 bases between the two ends.

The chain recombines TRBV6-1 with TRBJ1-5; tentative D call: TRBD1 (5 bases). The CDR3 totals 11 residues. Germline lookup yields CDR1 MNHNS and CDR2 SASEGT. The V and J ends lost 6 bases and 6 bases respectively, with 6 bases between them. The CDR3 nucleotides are TGTGCCAGCAGCAGGGTTCAGCCCCAGCATTTT. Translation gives CASSRVQPQHF.

The CDR3 bases are TGCAGTGCTCAAGACGGTTACGAGCAGTACTTC. As protein: CSAQDGYEQYF. The chain combines TRBV20-1 with TRBJ2-7; D uncertain. In germline, CDR1 is DFQATT, CDR2 SNEGSKA (reference sequence). V shed 5 bases and J shed 4 bases, with 9 bases lying between them. This CDR3 region has 11 residues.

The CDR3 loop reads CASSSQGYAGVETQYF. CDR3 bases: TGTGCCAGCAGCTCCCAGGGGTACGCGGGGGTGGAGACCCAGTACTTC. This sequence joins TRBV7-2 and TRBJ2-5; TRBD2 might be the D (7 bases). The germline CDR1 and CDR2 sequences are SGHTA and FQGNSA. V gave up 4 bases and J gave up 5 bases, with 20 bases separating them. This CDR3 is built from 16 residues. Complete variable domain (other parts from reference TRBV7-2 and TRBJ2-5): GAGVSQSPSNKVTEKGKDVELRCDPISGHTALYWYRQSLGQGLEFLIYFQGNSAPDKSGLPSDRFSAERTGGSVSTLTIQRTQQEDSAVYLCASSSQGYAGVETQYFGPGTRLLVL.

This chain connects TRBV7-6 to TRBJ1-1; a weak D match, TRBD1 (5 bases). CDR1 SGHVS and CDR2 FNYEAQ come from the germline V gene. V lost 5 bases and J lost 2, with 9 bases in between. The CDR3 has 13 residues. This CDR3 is CASSARVNTEAFF. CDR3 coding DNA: TGTGCCAGCAGCGCCAGGGTAAACACTGAAGCTTTCTTT.

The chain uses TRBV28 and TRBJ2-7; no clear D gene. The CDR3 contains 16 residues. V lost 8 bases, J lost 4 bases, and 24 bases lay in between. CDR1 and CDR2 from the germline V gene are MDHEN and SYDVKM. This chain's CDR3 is CASLRGPTTYLYEQYF. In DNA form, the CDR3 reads TGTGCCAGCCTCCGTGGGCCGACAACTTACCTTTACGAGCAGTACTTC.

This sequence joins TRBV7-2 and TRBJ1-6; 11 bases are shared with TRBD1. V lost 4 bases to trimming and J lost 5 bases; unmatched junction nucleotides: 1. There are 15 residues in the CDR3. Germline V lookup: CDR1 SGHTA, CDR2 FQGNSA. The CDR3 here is CASSSGQGDNSPLHF. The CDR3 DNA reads TGTGCCAGCAGCTCGGGACAGGGGGATAATTCACCCCTCCACTTT.

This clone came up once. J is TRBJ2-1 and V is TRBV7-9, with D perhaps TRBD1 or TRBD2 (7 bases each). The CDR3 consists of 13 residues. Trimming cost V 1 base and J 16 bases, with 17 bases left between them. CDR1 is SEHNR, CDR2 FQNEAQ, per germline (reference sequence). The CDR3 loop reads CASSLGQGGFGFF. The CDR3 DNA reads TGTGCCAGCAGCTTAGGACAGGGAGGGTTTGGTTTCTTC.

This chain's CDR3 is CASSLDETQYF. DNA of the CDR3: TGTGCCAGCAGCTTAGATGAGACCCAGTACTTC. The chain links TRBV11-2 to TRBJ2-5; no clear D gene. This CDR3 comprises 11 residues. Trimming stripped 0 bases from V and 5 bases from J, with 1 base between. The V gene's germline CDR1 is SGHAT and CDR2 FQNNGV.

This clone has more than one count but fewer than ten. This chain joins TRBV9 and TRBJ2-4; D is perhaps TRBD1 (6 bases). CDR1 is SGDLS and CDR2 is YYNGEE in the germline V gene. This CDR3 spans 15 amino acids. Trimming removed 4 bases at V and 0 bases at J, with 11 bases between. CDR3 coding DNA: TGTGCCAGCAGCCTACAGGGTTTAGCCAAAAACATTCAGTACTTC. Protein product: CASSLQGLAKNIQYF.

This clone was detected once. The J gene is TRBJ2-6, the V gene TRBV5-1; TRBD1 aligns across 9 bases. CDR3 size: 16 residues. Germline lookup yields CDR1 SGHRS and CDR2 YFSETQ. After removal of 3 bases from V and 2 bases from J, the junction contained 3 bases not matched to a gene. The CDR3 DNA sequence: TGCGCCAGCAGCTGGGACAGGGTGCCTGGGGCCAACGTCCTGACTTTC. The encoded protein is CASSWDRVPGANVLTF.

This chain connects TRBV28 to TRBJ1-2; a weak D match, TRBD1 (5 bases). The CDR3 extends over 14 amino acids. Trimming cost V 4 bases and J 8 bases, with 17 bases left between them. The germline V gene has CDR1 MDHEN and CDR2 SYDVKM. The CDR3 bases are TGTGCCAGCAGTTCCGGGATGGGGCTGTACGGCTACACCTTC. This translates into CASSSGMGLYGYTF.

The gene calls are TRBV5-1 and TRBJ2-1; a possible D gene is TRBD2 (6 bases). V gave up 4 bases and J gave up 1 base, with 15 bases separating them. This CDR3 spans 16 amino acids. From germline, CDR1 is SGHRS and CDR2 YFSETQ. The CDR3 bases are TGCGCCAGCAGCCTGAGGAGGGTTACGTCCTACAATGAGCAGTTCTTC. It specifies CASSLRRVTSYNEQFF.

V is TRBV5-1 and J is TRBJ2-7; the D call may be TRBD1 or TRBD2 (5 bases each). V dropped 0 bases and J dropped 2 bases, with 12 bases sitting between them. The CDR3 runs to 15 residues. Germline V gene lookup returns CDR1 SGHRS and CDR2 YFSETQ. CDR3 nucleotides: TGCGCCAGCAGCTTGGAGGGGACCGTTGCCTACGAGCAGTACTTC. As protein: CASSLEGTVAYEQYF.

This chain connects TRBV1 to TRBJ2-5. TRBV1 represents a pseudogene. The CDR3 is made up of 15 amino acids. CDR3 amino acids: CTSSQEVRGKETQYF. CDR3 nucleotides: TGCACCAGCAGCCAAGAGGTGAGGGGTAAAGAGACCCAGTACTTC.

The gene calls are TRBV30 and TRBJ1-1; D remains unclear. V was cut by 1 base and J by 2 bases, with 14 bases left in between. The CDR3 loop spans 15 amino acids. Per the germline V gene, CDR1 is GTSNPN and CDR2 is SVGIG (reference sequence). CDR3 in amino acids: CAWSALDMANTEAFF. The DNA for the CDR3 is TGTGCCTGGAGTGCTCTAGACATGGCCAACACTGAAGCTTTCTTT. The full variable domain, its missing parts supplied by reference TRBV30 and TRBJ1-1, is SQTIHQWPATLVQPVGSPLSLECTVEGTSNPNLYWYRQAAGRGLQLLFYSVGIGQISSEVPQNLSASRPQDRQFILSSKKLLLSDSGFYLCAWSALDMANTEAFFGQGTRLTVV.

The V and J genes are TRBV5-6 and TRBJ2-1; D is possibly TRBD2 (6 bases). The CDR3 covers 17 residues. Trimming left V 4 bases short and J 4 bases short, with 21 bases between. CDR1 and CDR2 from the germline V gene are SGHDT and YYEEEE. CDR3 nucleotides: TGTGCCAGCAGCCCAGGACTACCCGGCCTGGATTACAATGAGCAGTTCTTC. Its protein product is CASSPGLPGLDYNEQFF.

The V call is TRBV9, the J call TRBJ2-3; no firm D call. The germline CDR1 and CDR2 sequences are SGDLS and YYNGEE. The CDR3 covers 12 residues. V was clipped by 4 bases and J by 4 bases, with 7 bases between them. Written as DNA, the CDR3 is TGTGCCAGCAGCATAGGGTCAGATACGCAGTATTTT. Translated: CASSIGSDTQYF.

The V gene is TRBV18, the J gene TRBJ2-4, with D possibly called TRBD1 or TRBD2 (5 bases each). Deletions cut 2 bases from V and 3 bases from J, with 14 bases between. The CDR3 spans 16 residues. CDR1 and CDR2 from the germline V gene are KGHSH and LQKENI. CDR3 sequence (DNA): TGTGCCAGCTCACCAGTTCTCGGGGCTGGCAAAAACATTCAGTACTTC. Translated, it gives CASSPVLGAGKNIQYF.

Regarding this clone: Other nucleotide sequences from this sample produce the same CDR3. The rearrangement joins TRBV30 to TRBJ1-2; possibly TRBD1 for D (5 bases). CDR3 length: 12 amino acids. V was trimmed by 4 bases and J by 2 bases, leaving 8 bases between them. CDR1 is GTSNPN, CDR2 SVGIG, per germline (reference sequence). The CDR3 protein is CAWTGGNYGYTF. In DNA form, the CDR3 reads TGTGCCTGGACTGGGGGGAACTATGGCTACACCTTC.

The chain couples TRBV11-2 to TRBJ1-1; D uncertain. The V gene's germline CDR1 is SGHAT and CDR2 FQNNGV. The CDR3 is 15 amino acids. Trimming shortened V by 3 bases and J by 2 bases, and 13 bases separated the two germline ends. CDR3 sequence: CASSFPGKGNTEAFF. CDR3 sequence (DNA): TGTGCCAGCAGCTTCCCAGGCAAGGGAAACACTGAAGCTTTCTTT.

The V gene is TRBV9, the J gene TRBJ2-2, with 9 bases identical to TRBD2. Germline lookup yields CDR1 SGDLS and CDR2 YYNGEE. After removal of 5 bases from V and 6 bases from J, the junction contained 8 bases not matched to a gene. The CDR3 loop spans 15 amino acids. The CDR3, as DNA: TGTGCCAGCAGTCCCACCGCGGGGGGGCCCGGGGAGCTGTTTTTT. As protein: CASSPTAGGPGELFF.